The rows below give T cell receptor beta chains drawn from one sample of a study of tumour-infiltrating T cells in Burkitt lymphoma. Measured with immunoSEQ multiplex PCR; TCRdb has only the in-frame clones, and not every one. Among approximately 4,200 clones listed, 14% were seen once. The sample was tumor tissue. Receptors originate from a human donor with Burkitt lymphoma. CDR3s include the opening cysteine and the closing phenylalanine or tryptophan. The D gene is left open where the match is weak. The size field is filled for only some rows; it gives once, few, many or a size class.

length: 15; D: -; J: TRBJ2-7; size: -; V: TRBV15; DNA: TGTGCCACCAGCAGAGATAAAGGTGAAGGGCGGGAGCAGTACTTC; CDR3: CATSRDKGEGREQYF
length: 15; D: TRBD2; J: TRBJ2-7; size: -; V: TRBV4-2; DNA: TGTGCCAGCAGCCAAGTGAATAGCGGGGTCTACGAGCAGTACTTC; CDR3: CASSQVNSGVYEQYF
length: 16; D: TRBD2; J: TRBJ2-4; size: once; V: TRBV7-9; DNA: TGTGCCAGCAGCGGTAGCGGGGAAACAGCCAAAAACATTCAGTACTTC; CDR3: CASSGSGETAKNIQYF
length: 15; D: TRBD2; J: TRBJ2-7; size: few; V: TRBV6-5; DNA: TGTGCCAGCAGCCTTAGCGGGAGTCCTGGCTACGAGCAGTACTTC; CDR3: CASSLSGSPGYEQYF
length: 15; D: -; J: TRBJ1-5; size: few; V: TRBV6-1; DNA: TGTGCCAGCAGTGAGTGGGGTTTTGGCAATCAGTCCCAGCATTTT; CDR3: CASSEWGFGNQSQHF
length: 14; D: -; J: TRBJ2-1; size: few; V: TRBV14; DNA: TGTGCCAGCAGCCGGGCCGGGAGCTCAAATGAGCAGTTCTTC; CDR3: CASSRAGSSNEQFF
length: 16; D: -; J: TRBJ2-7; size: -; V: TRBV21-1; DNA: TGTGCCAGCAGCACTTCAAAAGGCGAACTTGGCTACGAGCAGTACTTC; CDR3: CASSTSKGELGYEQYF
length: 14; D: -; J: TRBJ2-7; size: few; V: TRBV30; DNA: TGTGCCTGGATTTTACCGGGAGCCAACTACGAGCAGTACTTC; CDR3: CAWILPGANYEQYF
length: 14; D: TRBD1; J: TRBJ1-6; size: -; V: TRBV30; DNA: TGTGCCTGGAGTTGGACAGGCCCAAATTCACCCCTCCACTTT; CDR3: CAWSWTGPNSPLHF
length: 15; D: TRBD2; J: TRBJ2-2; size: few; V: TRBV5-1; DNA: TGCGCCAGCCGCTCCCTAGCGGGAGTTGACGGGGAGCTGTTTTTT; CDR3: CASRSLAGVDGELFF
length: 14; D: -; J: TRBJ1-1; size: -; V: TRBV7-3; DNA: TGTGCCAGCAGCTTAACGGGACCGGGCACTGAAGCTTTCTTT; CDR3: CASSLTGPGTEAFF
length: 13; D: TRBD1; J: TRBJ1-1; size: -; V: TRBV5-1; DNA: TGCGCCAGCAGCTTAGACAGGGGCACTGAAGCTTTCTTT; CDR3: CASSLDRGTEAFF
length: 12; D: -; J: TRBJ1-1; size: -; V: TRBV9; DNA: TGTGCCAGCAGCGTAGGAGGGAGCGGAGCTTTCTTT; CDR3: CASSVGGSGAFF
length: 20; D: TRBD1; J: TRBJ1-5; size: -; V: TRBV19; DNA: TGTGCCAGTAGTCTCTTCACCGGGACAGGGGCCGCGGGAGGCAATCAGCCCCAGCATTTT; CDR3: CASSLFTGTGAAGGNQPQHF
length: 11; D: -; J: TRBJ2-1; size: -; V: TRBV2; DNA: TGTGCCAGCAGTTACGACTATGAGCAGTTCTTC; CDR3: CASSYDYEQFF
length: 15; D: TRBD1; J: TRBJ1-4; size: -; V: TRBV29-1; DNA: TGCAGCGTTGAAAGGACAGGGGGCTTCGGTGAAAAACTGTTTTTT; CDR3: CSVERTGGFGEKLFF
length: 15; D: TRBD2; J: TRBJ2-7; size: few; V: TRBV5-1; DNA: TGCGCCAGCAGCTTGGTTGTAGCGGGAGAACAAGAGCAGTACTTC; CDR3: CASSLVVAGEQEQYF
length: 15; D: TRBD1; J: TRBJ2-1; size: -; V: TRBV5-8; DNA: TGTGCCAGCAGCCCATACCGGGACAGCGATAATGAGCAGTTCTTC; CDR3: CASSPYRDSDNEQFF
length: 12; D: -; J: TRBJ1-5; size: -; V: TRBV30; DNA: TGTGCCTGGTCCCGGGGCAATCAGCCCCAGCATTTT; CDR3: CAWSRGNQPQHF
length: 13; D: TRBD1; J: TRBJ2-7; size: few; V: TRBV5-6; DNA: TGTGCCAGCAGCCGGGGGACAGGGGACGGGCAGTACTTC; CDR3: CASSRGTGDGQYF